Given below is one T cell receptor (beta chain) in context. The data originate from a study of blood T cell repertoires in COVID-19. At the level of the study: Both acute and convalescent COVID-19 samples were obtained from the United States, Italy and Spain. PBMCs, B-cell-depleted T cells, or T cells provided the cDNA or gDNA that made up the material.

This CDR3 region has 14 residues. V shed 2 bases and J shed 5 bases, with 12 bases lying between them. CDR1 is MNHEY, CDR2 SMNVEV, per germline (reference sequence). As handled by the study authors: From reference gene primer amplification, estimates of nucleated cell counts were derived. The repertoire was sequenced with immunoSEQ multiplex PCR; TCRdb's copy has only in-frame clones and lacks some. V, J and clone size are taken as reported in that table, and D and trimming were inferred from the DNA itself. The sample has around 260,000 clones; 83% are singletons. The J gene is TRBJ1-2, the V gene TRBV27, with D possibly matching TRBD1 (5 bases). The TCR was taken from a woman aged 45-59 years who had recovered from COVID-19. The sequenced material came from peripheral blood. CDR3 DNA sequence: TGTGCCAGCAGTTTACAGGGAGGGGCGTATGGCTACACCTTC. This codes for CASSLQGGAYGYTF.